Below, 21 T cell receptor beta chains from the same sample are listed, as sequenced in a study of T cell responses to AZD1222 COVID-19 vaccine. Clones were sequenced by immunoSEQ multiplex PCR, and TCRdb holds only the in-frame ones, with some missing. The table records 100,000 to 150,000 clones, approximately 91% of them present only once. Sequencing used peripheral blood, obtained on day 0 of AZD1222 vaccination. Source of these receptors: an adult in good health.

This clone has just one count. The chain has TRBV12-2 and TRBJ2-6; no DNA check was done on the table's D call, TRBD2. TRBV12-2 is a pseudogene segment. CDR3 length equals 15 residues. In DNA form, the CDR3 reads TGTGCAAGTCGCAAACCCGCGGGGGGGGACAACGTCCTGACTTTC. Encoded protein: CASRKPAGGDNVLTF.

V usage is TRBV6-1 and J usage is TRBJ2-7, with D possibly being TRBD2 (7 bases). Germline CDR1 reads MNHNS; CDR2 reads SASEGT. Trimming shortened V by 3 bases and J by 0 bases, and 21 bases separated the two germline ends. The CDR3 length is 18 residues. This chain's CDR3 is CASSDSGTKVYSSYEQYF. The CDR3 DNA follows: TGTGCCAGCAGTGACAGCGGGACAAAAGTTTATAGCTCCTACGAGCAGTACTTC.

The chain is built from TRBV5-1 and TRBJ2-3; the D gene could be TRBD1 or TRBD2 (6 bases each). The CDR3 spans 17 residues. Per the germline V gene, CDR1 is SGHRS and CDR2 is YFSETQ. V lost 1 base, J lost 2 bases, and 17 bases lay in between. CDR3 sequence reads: CASSLRGWPGDTDTQYF. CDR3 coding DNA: TGCGCCAGCAGCTTGAGGGGGTGGCCGGGAGACACAGATACGCAGTATTTT.

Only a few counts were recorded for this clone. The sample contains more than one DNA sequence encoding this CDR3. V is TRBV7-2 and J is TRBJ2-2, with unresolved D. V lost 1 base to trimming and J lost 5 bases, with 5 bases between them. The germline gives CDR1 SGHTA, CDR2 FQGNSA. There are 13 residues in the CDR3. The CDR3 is CASSLVTTGELFF. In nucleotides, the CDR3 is TGTGCCAGCAGCTTAGTAACGACCGGGGAGCTGTTTTTT.

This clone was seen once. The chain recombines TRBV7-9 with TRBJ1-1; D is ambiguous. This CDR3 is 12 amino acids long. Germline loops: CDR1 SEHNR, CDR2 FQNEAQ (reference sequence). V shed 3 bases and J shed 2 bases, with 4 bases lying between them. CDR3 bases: TGTGCCAGCAGCTTTAGCAACACTGAAGCTTTCTTT. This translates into CASSFSNTEAFF.

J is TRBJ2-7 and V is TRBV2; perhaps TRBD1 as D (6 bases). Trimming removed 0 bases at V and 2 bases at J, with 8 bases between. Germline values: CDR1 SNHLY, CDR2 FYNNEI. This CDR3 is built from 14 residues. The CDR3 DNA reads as TGTGCCAGCAGTGAAGCAGGGACACCCTACGAGCAGTACTTC. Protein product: CASSEAGTPYEQYF.

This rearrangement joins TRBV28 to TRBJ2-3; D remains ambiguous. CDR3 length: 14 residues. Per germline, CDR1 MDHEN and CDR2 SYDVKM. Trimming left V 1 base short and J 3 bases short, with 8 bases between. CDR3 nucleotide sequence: TGTGCCAGCAGTTTATCGGGCCGAACAGATACGCAGTATTTT. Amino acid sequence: CASSLSGRTDTQYF. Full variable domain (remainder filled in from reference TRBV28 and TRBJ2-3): DVKVTQSSRYLVKRTGEKVFLECVQDMDHENMFWYRQDPGLGLRLIYFSYDVKMKEKGDIPEGYSVSREKKERFSLILESASTNQTSMYLCASSLSGRTDTQYFGPGTRLTVL.

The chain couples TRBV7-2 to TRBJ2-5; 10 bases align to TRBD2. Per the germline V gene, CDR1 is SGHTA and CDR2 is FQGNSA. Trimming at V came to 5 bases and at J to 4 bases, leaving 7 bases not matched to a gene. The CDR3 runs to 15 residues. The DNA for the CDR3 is TGTGCCAGCAGCCCTCAAGCGGGGGGGCCAGAGACCCAGTACTTC. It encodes CASSPQAGGPETQYF.

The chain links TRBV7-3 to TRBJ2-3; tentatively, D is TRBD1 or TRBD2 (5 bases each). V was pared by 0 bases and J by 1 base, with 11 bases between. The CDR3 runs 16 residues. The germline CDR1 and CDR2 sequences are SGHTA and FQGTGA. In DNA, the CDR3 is TGTGCCAGCAGCTTAACAGGGGAGCTCGGCACAGATACGCAGTATTTT. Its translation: CASSLTGELGTDTQYF.

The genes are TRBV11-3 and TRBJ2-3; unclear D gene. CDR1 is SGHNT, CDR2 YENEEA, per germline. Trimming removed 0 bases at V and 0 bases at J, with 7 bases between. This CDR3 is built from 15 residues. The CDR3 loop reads CASSLDGLSTDTQYF. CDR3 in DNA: TGTGCCAGCAGCTTAGACGGCCTTAGCACAGATACGCAGTATTTT.

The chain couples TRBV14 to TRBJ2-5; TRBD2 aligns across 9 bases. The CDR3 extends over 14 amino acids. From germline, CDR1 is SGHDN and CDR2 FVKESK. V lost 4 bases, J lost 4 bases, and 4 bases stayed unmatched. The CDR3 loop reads CASSPRAGGETQYF. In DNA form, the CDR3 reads TGTGCCAGCAGCCCAAGAGCGGGGGGAGAGACCCAGTACTTC.

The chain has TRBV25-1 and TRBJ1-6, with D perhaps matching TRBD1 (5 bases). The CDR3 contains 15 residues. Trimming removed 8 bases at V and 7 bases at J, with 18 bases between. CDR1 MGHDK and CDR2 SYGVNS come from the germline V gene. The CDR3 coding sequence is TGTGCCAGCCGTCAGGGTGGCCAAAACAATTCACCCCTCCACTTT. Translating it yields CASRQGGQNNSPLHF.

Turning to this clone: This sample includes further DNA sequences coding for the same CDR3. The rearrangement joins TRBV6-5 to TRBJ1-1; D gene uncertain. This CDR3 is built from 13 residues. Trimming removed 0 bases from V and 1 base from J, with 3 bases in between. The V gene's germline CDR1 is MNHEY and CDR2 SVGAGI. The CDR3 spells CASSYSRNTEAFF. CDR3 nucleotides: TGTGCCAGCAGTTACTCTAGGAACACTGAAGCTTTCTTT.

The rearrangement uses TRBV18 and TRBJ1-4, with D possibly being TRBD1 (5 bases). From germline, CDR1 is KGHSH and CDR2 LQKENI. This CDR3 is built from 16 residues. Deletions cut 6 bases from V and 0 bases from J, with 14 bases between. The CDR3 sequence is CASSPRDRSTNEKLFF. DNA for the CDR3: TGTGCCAGCTCGCCTCGGGACCGATCAACTAATGAAAAACTGTTTTTT.

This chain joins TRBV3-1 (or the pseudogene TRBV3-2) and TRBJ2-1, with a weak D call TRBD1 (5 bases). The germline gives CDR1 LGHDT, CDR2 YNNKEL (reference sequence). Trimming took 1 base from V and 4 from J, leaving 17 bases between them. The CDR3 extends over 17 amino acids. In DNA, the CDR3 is TGTGCCAGCAGCCAAGCAAGGATAGCAGGGCTGTACAATGAGCAGTTCTTC. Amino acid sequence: CASSQARIAGLYNEQFF.

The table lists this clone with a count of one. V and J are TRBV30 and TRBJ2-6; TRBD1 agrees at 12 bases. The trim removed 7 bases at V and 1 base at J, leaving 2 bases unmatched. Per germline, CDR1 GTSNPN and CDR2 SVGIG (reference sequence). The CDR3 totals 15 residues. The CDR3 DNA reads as TGTGCCTTGGGACAGGGGGCGTCTGGGGCCAACGTCCTGACTTTC. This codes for CALGQGASGANVLTF.

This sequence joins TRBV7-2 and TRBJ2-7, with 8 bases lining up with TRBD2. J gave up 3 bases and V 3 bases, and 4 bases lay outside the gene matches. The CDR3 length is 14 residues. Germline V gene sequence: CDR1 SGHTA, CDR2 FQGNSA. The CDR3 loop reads CASSFGTSSYEQYF. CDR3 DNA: TGTGCCAGCAGCTTCGGGACTAGTAGCTACGAGCAGTACTTC.

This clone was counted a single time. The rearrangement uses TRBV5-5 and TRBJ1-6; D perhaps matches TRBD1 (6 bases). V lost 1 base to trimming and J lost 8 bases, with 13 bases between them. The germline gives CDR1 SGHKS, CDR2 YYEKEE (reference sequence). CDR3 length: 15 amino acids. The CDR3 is CASSLQGGADSPLHF. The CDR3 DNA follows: TGTGCCAGCAGCTTGCAAGGGGGGGCCGATTCACCCCTCCACTTT.

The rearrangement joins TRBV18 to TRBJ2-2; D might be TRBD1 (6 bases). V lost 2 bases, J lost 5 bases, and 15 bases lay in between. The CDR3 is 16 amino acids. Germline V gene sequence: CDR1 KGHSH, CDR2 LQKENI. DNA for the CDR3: TGTGCCAGCTCACCAACCACCCAGGGGCGGACCGGGGAGCTGTTTTTT. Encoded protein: CASSPTTQGRTGELFF. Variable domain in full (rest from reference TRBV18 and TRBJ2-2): NAGVMQNPRHLVRRRGQEARLRCSPMKGHSHVYWYRQLPEEGLKFMVYLQKENIIDESGMPKERFSAEFPKEGPSILRIQQVVRGDSAAYFCASSPTTQGRTGELFFGEGSRLTVL.

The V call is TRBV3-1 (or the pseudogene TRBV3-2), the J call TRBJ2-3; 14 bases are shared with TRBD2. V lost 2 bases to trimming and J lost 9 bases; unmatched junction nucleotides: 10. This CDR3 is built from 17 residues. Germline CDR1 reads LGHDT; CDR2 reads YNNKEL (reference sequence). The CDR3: CASSQRVTSGRAGTQYF. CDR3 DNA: TGTGCCAGCAGCCAACGAGTGACTAGCGGGAGGGCCGGGACGCAGTATTTT.

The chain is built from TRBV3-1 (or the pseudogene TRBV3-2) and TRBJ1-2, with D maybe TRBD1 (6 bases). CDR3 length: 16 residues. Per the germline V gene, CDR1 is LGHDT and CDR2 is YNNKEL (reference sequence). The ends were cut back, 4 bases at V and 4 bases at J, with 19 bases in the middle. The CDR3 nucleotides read TGTGCCAGCAGCCCCGCGGGGGCAGTCGGATCCTATGGCTACACCTTC. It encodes CASSPAGAVGSYGYTF.